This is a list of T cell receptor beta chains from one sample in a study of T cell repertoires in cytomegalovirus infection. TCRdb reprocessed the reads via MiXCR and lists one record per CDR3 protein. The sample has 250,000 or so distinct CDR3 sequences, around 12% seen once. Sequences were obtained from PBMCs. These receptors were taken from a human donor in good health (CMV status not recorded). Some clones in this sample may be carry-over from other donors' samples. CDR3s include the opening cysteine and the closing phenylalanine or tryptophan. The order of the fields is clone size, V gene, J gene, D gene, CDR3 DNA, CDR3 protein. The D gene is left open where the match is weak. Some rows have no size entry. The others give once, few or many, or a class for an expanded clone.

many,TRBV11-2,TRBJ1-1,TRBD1,TGTGCCAGCAGACAGGGACAGCCCCTGGGGAACACTGAAGCTTTCTTT,CASRQGQPLGNTEAFF
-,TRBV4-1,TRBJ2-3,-,TGTGCCAGCAGCCTGGGGGGAGCACAAGATACGCAGTATTTT,CASSLGGAQDTQYF
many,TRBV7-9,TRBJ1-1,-,TGTGCCAGCAGCTTAGGTCCTGCAGGGACTGAAGCTTTCTTT,CASSLGPAGTEAFF
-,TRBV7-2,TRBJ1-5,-,TGTGCCAGCAGCTTATATGAGAAACAGCCCCAGCATTTT,CASSLYEKQPQHF
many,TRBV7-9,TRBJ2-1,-,TGTGCCAGCAGACACCCCGGGAGCGGAAACAATGAGCAGTTCTTC,CASRHPGSGNNEQFF
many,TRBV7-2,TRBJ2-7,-,TGTGCCAGCAGCCTAGGCGGCAGCGGAAGAAGCTACGAGCAGTACTTC,CASSLGGSGRSYEQYF
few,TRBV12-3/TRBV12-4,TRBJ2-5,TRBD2,TGTGCCAGCAGTTTAAGAAGCGGGGAGAAAGAGACCCAGTACTTC,CASSLRSGEKETQYF
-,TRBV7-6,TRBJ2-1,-,TGTGCCAGCAGCGCCGGACATTACAATGAGCAGTTCTTC,CASSAGHYNEQFF
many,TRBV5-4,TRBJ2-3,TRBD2,TGTGCCAGCAGCTTGAAGACTAGCGGGGACACAGATACGCAGTATTTT,CASSLKTSGDTDTQYF
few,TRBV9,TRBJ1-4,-,TGTGCCAGCAGCGTAGACTCTAATGAAAAACTGTTTTTT,CASSVDSNEKLFF
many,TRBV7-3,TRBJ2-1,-,TGTGCCAGCAGCATAGGACAGAACAATGAGCAGTTCTTC,CASSIGQNNEQFF
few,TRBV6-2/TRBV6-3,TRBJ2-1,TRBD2,TGTGCCAGCAGTTACAAAGCCCCCAGCGGGAGGGTTGAGCAGTTCTTC,CASSYKAPSGRVEQFF
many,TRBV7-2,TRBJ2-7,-,TGTGCCAGCAGCTACCCCCCTGTCGGCGAGCAGTACTTC,CASSYPPVGEQYF
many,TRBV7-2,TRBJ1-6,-,TGTGCCAGCAGCTTAGGGGCAGCGCAGAATTCACCCCTCCACTTT,CASSLGAAQNSPLHF
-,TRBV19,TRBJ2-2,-,TGTGCCAGTAGTGTCTGGGCAGGGGTAGACACCGGGGAGCTGTTTTTT,CASSVWAGVDTGELFF
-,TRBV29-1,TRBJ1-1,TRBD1,TGCAGCGTTTCTCCAGGGGGCACTGAAGCTTTCTTT,CSVSPGGTEAFF
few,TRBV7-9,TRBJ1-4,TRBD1,TGTGCCAGCAGCCGAGGGGACAGGGGGCATGAAAAACTGTTTTTT,CASSRGDRGHEKLFF
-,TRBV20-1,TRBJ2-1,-,TGCAGTGCTAGTGGGGGACTGGATGAGCAGTTCTTC,CSASGGLDEQFF
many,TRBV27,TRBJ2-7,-,TGTGCCAGCAGTCCCGGGATAGGGGGCTACGAGCAGTACTTC,CASSPGIGGYEQYF
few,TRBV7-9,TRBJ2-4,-,TGTGCCAGCAGCTCAGGGGAAGCCAAAAACATTCAGTACTTC,CASSSGEAKNIQYF
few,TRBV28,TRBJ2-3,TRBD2,TGTGCCAGCAGTTCGCAGACTAGCGGGGGCACAGATACGCAGTATTTT,CASSSQTSGGTDTQYF
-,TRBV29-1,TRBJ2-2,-,TGCAGCGCCCGGGAACACACCGGGGAGCTGTTTTTT,CSAREHTGELFF
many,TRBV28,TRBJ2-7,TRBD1,TGTGCCAGCAGTTTACCTGGACAGGCCCTGGAGCAGTACTTC,CASSLPGQALEQYF
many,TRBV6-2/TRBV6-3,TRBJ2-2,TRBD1,TGTGCCAGCAGTTATCCCCTACTAGAGGGGGCCACCGGGGAGCTGTTTTTT,CASSYPLLEGATGELFF
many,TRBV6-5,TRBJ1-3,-,TGTGCCAGCAGTTACGGGCAGTTAGGAAACACCATATATTTT,CASSYGQLGNTIYF
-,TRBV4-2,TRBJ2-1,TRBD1,TGTGCCAGCAGCCAAGAGGACAGGGGGTCCTACAATGAGCAGTTCTTC,CASSQEDRGSYNEQFF
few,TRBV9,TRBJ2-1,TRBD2,TGTGCCAGCAGCCCGCGAGGGGAGGGAAGGCAGTTCTTC,CASSPRGEGRQFF
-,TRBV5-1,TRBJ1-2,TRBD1,TGCGCCAGCAGCTCCCCGGGACAGGGGGTGGGTGGCTACACCTTC,CASSSPGQGVGGYTF
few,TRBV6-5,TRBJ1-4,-,TGTGCCAGCAGTTACGCAGGGTCCGGAGAAAAACTGTTTTTT,CASSYAGSGEKLFF
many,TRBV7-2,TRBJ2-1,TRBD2,TGTGCCAGCAGCTCGCGGGAGAGCTCCTACAATGAGCAGTTCTTC,CASSSRESSYNEQFF
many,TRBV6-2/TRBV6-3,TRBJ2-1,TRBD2,TGTGCCACAAAGCGGGATGGGGGTGGCAATGAGCAGTTCTTC,CATKRDGGGNEQFF
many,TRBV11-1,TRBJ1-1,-,TGTGCCAGCAGCTTGGGGGCCGTTATGAACACTGAAGCTTTCTTT,CASSLGAVMNTEAFF
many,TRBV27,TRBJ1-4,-,TGTGCCAGCAGTCTAACCGGGGGGCCTAATGAAAAACTGTTTTTT,CASSLTGGPNEKLFF
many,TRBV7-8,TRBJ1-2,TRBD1,TGTGCCAGCAGCTCGACAGGGTTGACTAACTATGGCTACACCTTC,CASSSTGLTNYGYTF
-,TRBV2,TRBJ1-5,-,TGTGCCAGCATGGTGACGAAGGCTGGCAATCAGCCCCAGCATTTT,CASMVTKAGNQPQHF
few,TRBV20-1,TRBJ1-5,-,TGCAGTGCTACGAAGGGACGAAATCAGCCCCAGCATTTT,CSATKGRNQPQHF
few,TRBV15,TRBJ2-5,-,TGTGCCACCAGCACCGTGGGCCGGCTAACAGAGACCCAGTACTTC,CATSTVGRLTETQYF
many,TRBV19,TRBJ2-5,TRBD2,TGTGCCAGTAGTTGGACTAGCGGGGGCCAAGAGACCCAGTACTTC,CASSWTSGGQETQYF
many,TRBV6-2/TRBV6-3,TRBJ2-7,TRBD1,TGTGCCAGCAGAAGGGACAGGGGCCCCGACGAGCAGTACTTC,CASRRDRGPDEQYF
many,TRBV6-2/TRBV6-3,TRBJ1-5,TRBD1,TGTGCCAGCAGAACCGACAGGGGGTATCAGCCCCAGCATTTT,CASRTDRGYQPQHF
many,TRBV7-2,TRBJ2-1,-,TGTGCCAGCAGCTCGGACTGGGGGGTTTACAATGAGCAGTTCTTC,CASSSDWGVYNEQFF
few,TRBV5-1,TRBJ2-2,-,TGCGCCAGCAGCTTGGCCCGGGGCGCCGGGGAGCTGTTTTTT,CASSLARGAGELFF
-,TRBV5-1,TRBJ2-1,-,TGCGCCAGCAGCCCCTTCGGGGGACCGGAAGGTCATGAGCAGTTCTTC,CASSPFGGPEGHEQFF
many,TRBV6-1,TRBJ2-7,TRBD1,TGTGCCAGCAGTGGGGACAGGGGACACGAGCAGTACTTC,CASSGDRGHEQYF
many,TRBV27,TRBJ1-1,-,TGTGCCAGCAGTTACTCTGGACCGAGTCTAGGCACTGAAGCTTTCTTT,CASSYSGPSLGTEAFF
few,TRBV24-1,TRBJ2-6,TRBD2,TGTGCCACCAGTTCCCCGGGAGGGAGTGGGGCCAACGTCCTGACTTTC,CATSSPGGSGANVLTF
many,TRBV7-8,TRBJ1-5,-,TGTGCCAGCACCAGGTCTGGGTCCAATCAGCCCCAGCATTTT,CASTRSGSNQPQHF
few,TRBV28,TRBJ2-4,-,TGTGCCAGCAGTTTATCGAGCAGAGGGGCCAAAAACATTCAGTACTTC,CASSLSSRGAKNIQYF
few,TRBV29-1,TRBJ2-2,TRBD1,TGCAGCGTCGTTCAGGGGGCGCCGAACACCGGGGAGCTGTTTTTT,CSVVQGAPNTGELFF
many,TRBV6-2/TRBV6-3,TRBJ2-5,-,TGTGCCAGCAGAAGGGGACCGAACCAAGAGACCCAGTACTTC,CASRRGPNQETQYF
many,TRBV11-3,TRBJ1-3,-,TGTGCCAGCAGAATTTCTAGCGGAGGCACCATATATTTT,CASRISSGGTIYF
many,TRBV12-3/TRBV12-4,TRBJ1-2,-,TGTGCCAGCAGCCCTCAGAGCGCAAACTATGGCTACACCTTC,CASSPQSANYGYTF
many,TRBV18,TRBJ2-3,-,TGTGCCAGCTCACCACCGCCAGATACAGATACGCAGTATTTT,CASSPPPDTDTQYF
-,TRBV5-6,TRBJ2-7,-,TGTGCCAGCAGCTTGTACTGGGTCCTTGACTACGAGCAGTACTTC,CASSLYWVLDYEQYF
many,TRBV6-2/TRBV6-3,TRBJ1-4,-,TGTGCCAGCAGTTCCCCGGCGGCGTCAACTAATGAAAAACTGTTTTTT,CASSSPAASTNEKLFF